This TCR beta chain was sequenced for a study of PD-1 blockade in mismatch repair-deficient tumors. Study-level information: Enrolled about 2012-2016, patients had progressing, pretreated mismatch repair-deficient cancers of over nine types. Broader study findings: Rapid post-treatment expansion, then contraction, generally preceding radiologic response, marked tumor-resident clones.

The CDR3 totals 17 residues. Trimming at V came to 4 bases and at J to 3 bases, leaving 3 bases not matched to a gene. CDR1 LNHDA and CDR2 SQIVND come from the germline V gene (reference sequence). Points on this clone: The target antigen is unknown.

Measured with immunoSEQ multiplex PCR; TCRdb has only the in-frame clones, and not every one. The table lists 20,000 to 25,000 clones, almost 85% of them singletons. TCRs were sequenced from a few patients responding to pembrolizumab. Source: peripheral blood, taken 2 weeks after starting pembrolizumab. This chain uses TRBV19 with TRBJ2-1; the match to TRBD2 covers 16 bases. This sequence originates from an adult with mismatch repair-deficient cancer. CDR3: CASSKGLAGGLYNEQFF. In nucleotides, the CDR3 is TGTGCCAGTAGTAAGGGACTAGCGGGAGGGCTCTACAATGAGCAGTTCTTC.